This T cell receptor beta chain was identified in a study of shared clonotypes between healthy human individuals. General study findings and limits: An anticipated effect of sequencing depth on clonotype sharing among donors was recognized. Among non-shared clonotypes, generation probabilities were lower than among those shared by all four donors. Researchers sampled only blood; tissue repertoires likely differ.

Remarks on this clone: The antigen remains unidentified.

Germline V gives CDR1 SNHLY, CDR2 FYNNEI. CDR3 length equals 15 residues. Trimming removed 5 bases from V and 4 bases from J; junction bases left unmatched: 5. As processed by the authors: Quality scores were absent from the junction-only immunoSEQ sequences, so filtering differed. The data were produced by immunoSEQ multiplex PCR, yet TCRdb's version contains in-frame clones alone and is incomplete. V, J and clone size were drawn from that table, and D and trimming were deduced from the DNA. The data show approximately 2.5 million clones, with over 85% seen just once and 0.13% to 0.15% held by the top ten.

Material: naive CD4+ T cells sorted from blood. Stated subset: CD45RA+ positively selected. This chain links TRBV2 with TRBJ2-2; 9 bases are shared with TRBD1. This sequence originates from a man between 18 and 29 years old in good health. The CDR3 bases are TGTGCCAGCAGTCCCGGGACAGGGTTCACCGGGGAGCTGTTTTTT. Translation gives CASSPGTGFTGELFF.